This entry is about one T cell receptor beta chain. Antigen specificity is unknown. Amplification used 60 Vbeta primers and 13 Jbeta primers. TCRdb's copy holds only in-frame clones and misses some; the assay was immunoSEQ multiplex PCR. The sample features 150,000 to 200,000 clones, with 0.7% to 1% in its top ten. This sample is drawn from a study of cytomegalovirus exposure and HLA in healthy donors. The study's findings and limits: Available immune exposure information was restricted to CMV serostatus only.

Unmatched junction bases numbered 6, after V lost 5 bases and J lost 5 bases. There are 13 residues in the CDR3. CDR1 is GTSNPN and CDR2 is SVGIG in the germline V gene (reference sequence). Those who donated were healthy bone marrow donors. The chain recombines TRBV30 with TRBJ1-5; 7 bases agree with TRBD1. The clonotype originates from a young woman in good health and CMV-seropositive. Sequenced input: PBMCs. The CDR3: CAWGTDRHQPQHF. CDR3 coding DNA: TGTGCCTGGGGGACAGATAGACATCAGCCCCAGCATTTT. Variable domain in full (rest from reference TRBV30 and TRBJ1-5): SQTIHQWPATLVQPVGSPLSLECTVEGTSNPNLYWYRQAAGRGLQLLFYSVGIGQISSEVPQNLSASRPQDRQFILSSKKLLLSDSGFYLCAWGTDRHQPQHFGDGTRLSIL.